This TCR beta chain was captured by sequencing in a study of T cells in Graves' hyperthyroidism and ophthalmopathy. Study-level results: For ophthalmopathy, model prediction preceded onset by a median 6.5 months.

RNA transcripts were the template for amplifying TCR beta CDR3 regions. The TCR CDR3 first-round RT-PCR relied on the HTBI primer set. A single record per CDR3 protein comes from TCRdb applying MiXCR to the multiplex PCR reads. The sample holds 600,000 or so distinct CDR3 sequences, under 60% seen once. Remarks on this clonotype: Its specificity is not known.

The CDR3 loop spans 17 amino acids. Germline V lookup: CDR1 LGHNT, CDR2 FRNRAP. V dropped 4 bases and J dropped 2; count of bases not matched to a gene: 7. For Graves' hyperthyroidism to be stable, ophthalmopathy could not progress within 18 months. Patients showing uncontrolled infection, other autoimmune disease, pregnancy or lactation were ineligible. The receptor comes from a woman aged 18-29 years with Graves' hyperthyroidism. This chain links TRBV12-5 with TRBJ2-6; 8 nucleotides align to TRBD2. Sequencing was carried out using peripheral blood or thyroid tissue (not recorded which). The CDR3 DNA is TGTGCTAGTGGTTCTTATCGGGGGGGAGCTGGGGCCAACGTCCTGACTTTC. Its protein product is CASGSYRGGAGANVLTF.